This T cell receptor (beta chain) was recovered during a study of response to subunit inactivated influenza vaccine. TCRdb re-derived calls from the RT-PCR reads in MiXCR, one entry per CDR3 protein. The sample has roughly 670,000 distinct CDR3 sequences; about 15% are singletons. Trimming removed 7 bases at V and 0 bases at J, with 13 bases between. The CDR3 is 14 amino acids. Germline V gene lookup returns CDR1 SQVTM and CDR2 ANQGSEA. The chain links TRBV29-1 to TRBJ1-3; a possible D gene is TRBD1 (5 bases). The specimen was PBMCs from blood, collected 14 to 15 days before vaccination. The clonotype was recovered from a man aged 45 to 65 who received an inactivated influenza vaccine. CDR3 in DNA: TGCAGCGGACTCTCACAGGACTCTGGAAACACCATATATTTT. It encodes CSGLSQDSGNTIYF. Supplemented by reference TRBV29-1 and TRBJ1-3, the full variable domain reads SAVISQKPSRDICQRGTSLTIQCQVDSQVTMMFWYRQQPGQSLTLIATANQGSEATYESGFVIDKFPISRPNLTFSTLTVSNMSPEDSSIYLCSGLSQDSGNTIYFGEGSWLTVV.